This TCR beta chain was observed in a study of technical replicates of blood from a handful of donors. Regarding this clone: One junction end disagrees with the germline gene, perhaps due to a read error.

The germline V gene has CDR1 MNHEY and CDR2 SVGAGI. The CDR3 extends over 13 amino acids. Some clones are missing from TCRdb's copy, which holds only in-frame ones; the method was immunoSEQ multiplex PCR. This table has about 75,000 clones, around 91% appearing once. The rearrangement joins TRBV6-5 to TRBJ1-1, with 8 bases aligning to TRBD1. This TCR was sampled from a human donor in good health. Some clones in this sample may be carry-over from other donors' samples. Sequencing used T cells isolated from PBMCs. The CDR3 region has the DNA TGTGCCAGCAGTCCGGGACAGGCCCCCGAGCGGGACTTT. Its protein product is CASSPGQAPERDF.